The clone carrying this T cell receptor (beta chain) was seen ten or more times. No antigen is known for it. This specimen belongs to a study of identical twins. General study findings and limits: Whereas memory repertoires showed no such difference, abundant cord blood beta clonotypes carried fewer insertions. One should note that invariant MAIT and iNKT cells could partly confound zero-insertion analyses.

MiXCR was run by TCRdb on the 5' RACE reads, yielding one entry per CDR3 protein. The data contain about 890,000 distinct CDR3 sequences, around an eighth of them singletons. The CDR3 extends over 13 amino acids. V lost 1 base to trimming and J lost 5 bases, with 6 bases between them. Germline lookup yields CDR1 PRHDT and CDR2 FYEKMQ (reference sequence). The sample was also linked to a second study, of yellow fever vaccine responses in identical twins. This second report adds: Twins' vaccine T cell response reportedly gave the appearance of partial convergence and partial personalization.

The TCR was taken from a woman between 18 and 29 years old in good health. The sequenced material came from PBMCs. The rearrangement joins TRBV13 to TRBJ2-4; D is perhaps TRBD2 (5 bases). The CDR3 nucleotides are TGTGCCAGCAGCTTAGTGGGAGAAAACATTCAGTACTTC. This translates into CASSLVGENIQYF.